Below are 16 T cell receptor beta chains sequenced from a single sample in a study of response to subunit inactivated influenza vaccine. TCRdb re-called the RT-PCR reads through MiXCR, storing one row per CDR3 protein. The data hold about 700,000 distinct CDR3 sequences, with around 16% observed a single time. The sample consisted of PBMCs from blood, taken 12 days after vaccination. The source of these receptors is a middle-aged man who received an inactivated influenza vaccine.

The chain links TRBV7-9 to TRBJ2-7; 7 bases are shared with TRBD2. Unmatched junction bases numbered 13, after V lost 5 bases and J lost 6 bases. Germline CDR1 reads SEHNR; CDR2 reads FQNEAQ (reference sequence). The length of the CDR3 is 15 residues. The chain's CDR3 is CASSPWEGTILEQYF. The CDR3 DNA reads as TGTGCCAGCAGCCCCTGGGAGGGAACGATCCTCGAGCAGTACTTC.

This chain uses TRBV5-1 with TRBJ1-1; D not resolved. This CDR3 is built from 14 residues. Germline lookup yields CDR1 SGHRS and CDR2 YFSETQ. V lost 2 bases to trimming and J lost 1 base, with 9 bases between them. CDR3 region: CASSFGAANTEAFF. CDR3 nucleotides: TGCGCCAGCAGCTTTGGTGCCGCGAACACTGAAGCTTTCTTT.

V gene TRBV27 combines with J gene TRBJ2-5; no firm D call. Trimming shortened V by 6 bases and J by 6 bases, and 11 bases separated the two germline ends. Germline V lookup: CDR1 MNHEY, CDR2 SMNVEV (reference sequence). The CDR3 consists of 12 residues. In DNA form, the CDR3 reads TGTGCCAGCAGGGTGGGTACGAAGACCCAGTACTTC. This sequence encodes CASRVGTKTQYF.

This clonotype was seen a handful of times. The chain recombines TRBV19 with TRBJ1-4; TRBD1 might be the D (6 bases). Germline-derived CDR1 and CDR2 are LNHDA and SQIVND (reference sequence). The CDR3 is 13 residues long. Between the trimmed V and J ends, which lost 7 bases and 4 bases, there was a span of 10 bases. CDR3 in amino acids: CASKAGDNEKLFF. The DNA for the CDR3 is TGTGCCAGTAAGGCAGGGGATAATGAAAAACTGTTTTTT. The entire variable domain, with the rest obtained from reference TRBV19 and TRBJ1-4, is as follows: DGGITQSPKYLFRKEGQNVTLSCEQNLNHDAMYWYRQDPGQGLRLIYYSQIVNDFQKGDIAEGYSVSREKKESFPLTVTSAQKNPTAFYLCASKAGDNEKLFFGSGTQLSVL.

This chain connects TRBV12-3 or TRBV12-4 to TRBJ2-1; D possibly uses TRBD1 or TRBD2 (6 bases each). The ends were cut back, 5 bases at V and 6 bases at J, with 11 bases in the middle. This CDR3 contains 13 residues. The chain's CDR3 is CASSRGRSNEQFF. CDR3 DNA sequence: TGTGCCAGCAGTCGGGGGCGTTCCAATGAGCAGTTCTTC.

The chain links TRBV7-2 to TRBJ1-1, with unresolved D. CDR3 length equals 12 residues. CDR1 and CDR2 from the germline V gene are SGHTA and FQGNSA. The V and J ends lost 2 bases and 11 bases respectively, with 12 bases between them. The CDR3 protein is CASSLKGGSAFF. In DNA, the CDR3 is TGTGCCAGCAGCTTAAAGGGAGGGTCTGCTTTCTTT.

This clonotype showed up many times. The chain is built from TRBV28 and TRBJ1-1; D gene ambiguous. The V end lost 5 bases, the J end lost 0 bases, and 13 bases lay between the germline ends. There are 15 residues in the CDR3. The germline gives CDR1 MDHEN, CDR2 SYDVKM. The CDR3 here is CASSPDPGMNTEAFF. The CDR3 nucleotides read TGTGCCAGCAGTCCCGACCCAGGTATGAACACTGAAGCTTTCTTT.

This clonotype came up a few times. The rearrangement joins TRBV11-3 to TRBJ2-4; D is possibly TRBD1 (6 bases). The CDR3 sequence is 13 residues long. Per the germline V gene, CDR1 is SGHNT and CDR2 is YENEEA. V gave up 0 bases and J gave up 8 bases, with 8 bases separating them. The CDR3 region is CASSLEQGYIQYF. Here the CDR3 DNA reads TGTGCCAGCAGCTTAGAACAGGGTTACATTCAGTACTTC.

In this sample, this clonotype turned up many times. The V call is TRBV7-9, the J call TRBJ1-2; TRBD1 might be the D (5 bases). The germline CDR1 and CDR2 sequences are SEHNR and FQNEAQ (reference sequence). The CDR3 is made up of 13 amino acids. Trimming shortened V by 2 bases and J by 6 bases, and 10 bases separated the two germline ends. CDR3 loop: CASSLMGRHGYTF. The CDR3, as DNA: TGTGCCAGCAGCTTAATGGGGCGACATGGCTACACCTTC.

This clonotype was seen a few times. The chain recombines TRBV7-2 with TRBJ1-5; TRBD1 aligns across 7 bases. The CDR3 sequence is 15 residues long. Losses at the gene ends were 4 bases for V and 5 bases for J; bases not matched to a gene: 8. The germline gives CDR1 SGHTA, CDR2 FQGNSA. CDR3 DNA: TGTGCCAGCAGCTGGGTGGACAGGACCGATCAGCCCCAGCATTTT. It translates to CASSWVDRTDQPQHF.

This clonotype was detected ten times or more. The V and J genes are TRBV6-2 or TRBV6-3 and TRBJ2-1; tentatively, D is TRBD1 (6 bases). CDR1 MNHEY and CDR2 SVGEGT come from the germline V gene. V lost 0 bases, J lost 7 bases, and 22 bases lay in between. The CDR3 has 18 amino acids. DNA of the CDR3: TGTGCCAGCAGTTACTCGATGGGCTTGGGGACATCCGGGAATGAGCAGTTCTTC. Encoded protein: CASSYSMGLGTSGNEQFF.

This clonotype has a handful of counts. The chain recombines TRBV29-1 with TRBJ1-2; 8 nucleotides line up with TRBD1. The CDR3 is 16 residues long. In germline, CDR1 is SQVTM, CDR2 ANQGSEA. J was trimmed by 0 bases and V by 5 bases; bases with no gene match: 11. CDR3 sequence (DNA): TGCAGCGTTCCCGGGACAGGAGAAGCTCCTAACTATGGCTACACCTTC. This codes for CSVPGTGEAPNYGYTF.

This clonotype was observed a handful of times. This rearrangement joins TRBV3-1 to TRBJ2-1; TRBD2 matches 8 bases. V lost 0 bases to trimming and J lost 3 bases; unmatched junction nucleotides: 7. CDR3 length: 17 amino acids. CDR1 and CDR2 from the germline V gene are LGHDT and YNNKEL (reference sequence). CDR3 bases: TGTGCCAGCAGCCAAGAAGGTAAAAGCGGGGGCTACAATGAGCAGTTCTTC. This codes for CASSQEGKSGGYNEQFF.

In its sample, this clonotype was seen a few times. The chain joins TRBV4-2 to TRBJ2-3, with D possibly matching TRBD2 (6 bases). The CDR3 loop spans 16 amino acids. Germline V gene data show CDR1 as LGHNA and CDR2 as YNFKEQ. The ends were cut back, 1 base at V and 3 bases at J, with 14 bases in the middle. The DNA for the CDR3 is TGTGCCAGCAGCCAAGTAGCGGCCGGAATAACAGATACGCAGTATTTT. Amino acids: CASSQVAAGITDTQYF.

This clonotype was counted a few times. CDR3 nucleotides: TGCGCCAGCAGCCCGCGGGCTAGCGGGTCCTACAATGAGCAGTTCTTC. Its protein product is CASSPRASGSYNEQFF. V usage is TRBV4-3 and J usage is TRBJ2-1; 8 nucleotides match TRBD2. From germline, CDR1 is LGHNA and CDR2 YSLEER. V was clipped by 4 bases and J by 1 base; unmatched bases: 6. This CDR3 contains 16 residues.

V gene TRBV20-1 combines with J gene TRBJ1-6; 7 bases fit TRBD1. CDR1 and CDR2 (germline): DFQATT, SNEGSKA (reference sequence). V lost 0 bases to trimming and J lost 7 bases; unmatched junction nucleotides: 6. CDR3 size: 15 residues. This CDR3 is CSARDRAQGNSPLHF. DNA for the CDR3: TGCAGTGCTAGAGATCGTGCACAGGGGAATTCACCCCTCCACTTT.